This entry is about one TCR beta chain. Its specificity is not known. RNA extraction was followed by reverse transcription into cDNA, which acted as the sequencing template. Here immunoSEQ multiplex PCR was the method, and the copy in TCRdb shows in-frame clones only, minus some. The sample has about 110,000 clones, roughly 64% seen once; the top ten hold 20% to 25%. The data belong to a study of CD8+ T cells in alopecia areata. Overall study findings and caveats: Greater clonality was observed in lesional scalp samples, especially alopecia totalis/universalis, versus normal scalp. Patients shared TCRs less clearly than mice did, possibly for HLA-related reasons. Resident alphabeta T cells of normal skin are also sequenced in scalp samples.

The CDR3 consists of 12 residues. The germline CDR1 and CDR2 sequences are SGHAT and FQNNGV. Trimming removed 1 base at V and 10 bases at J, with 8 bases between. The chain recombines TRBV11-2 with TRBJ2-1; no reliable D call. The sample comprised CD8+ T cells sorted from blood. The TCR sequence derives from a human donor in good health. The CDR3 coding sequence is TGTGCCAGCAGCTTAGCCGGCGGCGAGCAGTTCTTC. Amino acid sequence: CASSLAGGEQFF.